This T cell receptor (beta chain) came from a study of T cell responses to AZD1222 COVID-19 vaccine. Study results and caveats: There were vaccine-associated CD4 TCRs across spike, dominant at 160-218 and 743-854. After the peak T cell response, and only then, were repertoires sampled. The donor group comprised mostly white British people and more females; the analysis possibly underestimated clonal diversity. Reports say nearly half of spike-specific TCRs go after unmutated variant regions.

Repertoires were generated with immunoSEQ multiplex PCR, while TCRdb's copy carries only in-frame clones and drops some. The data show around 100,000 clones, over 85% seen once. Only a few counts were recorded for this clone. The antigen is not known. V was pared by 3 bases and J by 8 bases, with 20 bases between. CDR3 size: 16 residues. Looked up from germline, CDR1 is WNHNN and CDR2 is SYGVQD (reference sequence). This clonotype was sampled from an adult in good health. The specimen was peripheral blood, collected on day 0 of AZD1222 vaccination. This chain connects TRBV10-1 to TRBJ2-1; D might be TRBD1 (6 bases). The chain's CDR3 is CASSDLTNLGADEQFF. The CDR3 coding sequence is TGCGCCAGCAGTGATCTTACTAATCTGGGGGCAGATGAGCAGTTCTTC.